A single sample is the source of the 26 T cell receptor beta chains below, sequenced in a study of cytomegalovirus exposure and HLA in healthy donors. It was with 60 Vbeta and 13 Jbeta primers that the PCR ran. The table came from immunoSEQ multiplex PCR; TCRdb's copy has only in-frame clones and leaves some out. The sample consists of more than 95,000 clones, around 9.1% of them appearing once. Input material: PBMCs. These receptors were taken from a man in his forties or fifties in good health and CMV-seropositive.

The chain recombines TRBV7-3 with TRBJ2-2, with TRBD1 matching 7 bases. Germline V gene data show CDR1 as SGHTA and CDR2 as FQGTGA. CDR3 size: 14 residues. J lost 6 bases, V lost 4 bases, and 5 bases had no gene match. The CDR3 is CASSSLRGSGELFF. The CDR3 DNA reads as TGTGCCAGCAGCTCTCTCAGGGGGTCCGGGGAGCTGTTTTTT.

This clone appeared a few times. The chain links TRBV18 to TRBJ2-2; the match to TRBD2 covers 10 bases. This CDR3 is 17 amino acids long. Germline values: CDR1 KGHSH, CDR2 LQKENI. The V and J ends lost 3 bases and 8 bases, in that order; junction bases with no gene match: 12. CDR3 protein: CASSPRTSGGTKGELFF. CDR3 nucleotide sequence: TGTGCCAGCTCACCGCGGACTAGCGGAGGAACCAAGGGGGAGCTGTTTTTT.

This chain joins TRBV5-5 and TRBJ2-7; D gene uncertain. The germline V gene encodes CDR1 SGHKS and CDR2 YYEKEE (reference sequence). The CDR3 covers 13 residues. Trimming removed 4 bases at V and 0 bases at J, with 8 bases between. The chain's CDR3 is CASSPVNSYEQYF. CDR3 sequence (DNA): TGTGCCAGCAGCCCTGTAAACTCCTACGAGCAGTACTTC.

For the CDR3, the DNA is TGTGCCAGCAGCTTAGAAGGCCAGGGCCACTACGAGCAGTACTTC. This encodes CASSLEGQGHYEQYF. The chain joins TRBV11-3 to TRBJ2-7, with D perhaps matching TRBD1 (5 bases). The CDR3 loop spans 15 amino acids. Trimming shortened V by 0 bases and J by 3 bases, and 12 bases separated the two germline ends. The germline V gene encodes CDR1 SGHNT and CDR2 YENEEA. Together with reference TRBV11-3 and TRBJ2-7, the CDR3 gives the full variable domain: EAGVVQSPRYKIIEKKQPVAFWCNPISGHNTLYWYLQNLGQGPELLIRYENEEAVDDSQLPKDRFSAERLKGVDSTLKIQPAELGDSAVYLCASSLEGQGHYEQYFGPGTRLTVT.

This clone was recorded a few times. This chain uses TRBV4-1 with TRBJ1-1; 8 nucleotides agree with TRBD1. Germline lookup yields CDR1 MGHRA and CDR2 YSYEKL. The CDR3 has 14 amino acids. Trimming took 4 bases from V and 3 from J; bases not matched to a gene: 4. The CDR3 nucleotides read TGCGCCAGCAGCCGATTACAGGGGGACACTGAAGCTTTCTTT. This translates into CASSRLQGDTEAFF.

In this sample, this clone turned up a few times. The chain links TRBV19 to TRBJ1-5, with 9 bases identical to TRBD1. Trimming took 7 bases from V and 6 from J; bases not matched to a gene: 4. CDR1 and CDR2 from the germline V gene are LNHDA and SQIVND (reference sequence). The CDR3 spans 13 residues. The chain's CDR3 is CASNGQGFQPQHF. As DNA, the CDR3 is TGTGCCAGTAACGGACAGGGGTTTCAGCCCCAGCATTTT. Complete variable domain (other parts from reference TRBV19 and TRBJ1-5): DGGITQSPKYLFRKEGQNVTLSCEQNLNHDAMYWYRQDPGQGLRLIYYSQIVNDFQKGDIAEGYSVSREKKESFPLTVTSAQKNPTAFYLCASNGQGFQPQHFGDGTRLSIL.

This clone has just a few counts. The chain employs TRBV7-2 and TRBJ2-1; D is possibly TRBD1 (6 bases). V lost 3 bases to trimming and J lost 10 bases, with 16 bases between them. There are 14 residues in the CDR3. Germline V gene lookup returns CDR1 SGHTA and CDR2 FQGNSA. CDR3 nucleotide sequence: TGTGCCAGCAGCTTTACACCGCCAGGGGTGGAGCAGTTCTTC. Its protein product is CASSFTPPGVEQFF.

There are a few counts of this clone. This chain connects TRBV27 to TRBJ2-7; D is ambiguous. The germline V gene has CDR1 MNHEY and CDR2 SMNVEV (reference sequence). The CDR3 loop spans 14 amino acids. V dropped 2 bases and J dropped 3 bases, with 11 bases sitting between them. The CDR3 region has the DNA TGTGCCAGCAGTTTAATAGTTGGTCACTACGAGCAGTACTTC. This gives the protein CASSLIVGHYEQYF.

In its sample, this clone was seen a few times. The chain links TRBV2 to TRBJ2-1, with 8 bases identical to TRBD1. Germline V gene sequence: CDR1 SNHLY, CDR2 FYNNEI. Trimming cost V 6 bases and J 2 bases; bases outside gene matches: 6. The CDR3 sequence is 15 residues long. The CDR3 region is CASRVDRGPYNEQFF. CDR3 nucleotides: TGTGCCAGCAGAGTTGACAGGGGTCCCTACAATGAGCAGTTCTTC.

The chain has TRBV12-5 and TRBJ1-1, with a tentative D call TRBD1 (6 bases). Between the trimmed V and J ends, which lost 6 bases and 4 bases, there was a span of 15 bases. Germline CDR1 and CDR2: LGHNT and FRNRAP. The CDR3 contains 14 residues. The DNA of the CDR3 is TGTGCTAGTGGCGTACAGGGCGGAGGCACTGAAGCTTTCTTT. It yields the protein CASGVQGGGTEAFF.

The chain couples TRBV5-4 to TRBJ2-5; TRBD1 aligns across 7 bases. The CDR3 has 14 residues. The J segment lost 4 bases and the V segment lost 4 bases, leaving 7 bases of the junction unmatched. From germline, CDR1 is SGHNT and CDR2 YYREEE (reference sequence). The CDR3 here is CASSTPRQGETQYF. CDR3 coding DNA: TGTGCCAGCAGCACGCCAAGACAGGGAGAGACCCAGTACTTC.

J is TRBJ2-6 and V is TRBV28; D remains ambiguous. This CDR3 is built from 17 residues. V gave up 7 bases and J gave up 0 bases, with 16 bases separating them. Germline V gives CDR1 MDHEN, CDR2 SYDVKM. As DNA, the CDR3 is TGTGCCAGCAAACGAAGTCCCCCTAGCTCTGGGGCCAACGTCCTGACTTTC. Protein sequence: CASKRSPPSSGANVLTF.

This clone was found a few times. The J gene is TRBJ1-3, the V gene TRBV5-1; 7 nucleotides match TRBD1. CDR3 length: 16 amino acids. Germline V lookup: CDR1 SGHRS, CDR2 YFSETQ. V was clipped by 2 bases and J by 0 bases; unmatched bases: 5. CDR3 nucleotide sequence: TGCGCCAGCAGCTTTTCAGGGGGAGACTCTGGAAACACCATATATTTT. Amino acid sequence: CASSFSGGDSGNTIYF.

The chain links TRBV18 to TRBJ1-1; D is undetermined. V was clipped by 2 bases and J by 4 bases, with 17 bases between them. CDR3 size: 16 residues. The V gene's germline CDR1 is KGHSH and CDR2 LQKENI. The CDR3 loop reads CASSPSRLERGTEAFF. The CDR3 coding sequence is TGTGCCAGCTCACCATCACGCCTAGAGAGAGGCACTGAAGCTTTCTTT.

V is TRBV27 and J is TRBJ1-1, with a tentative D call TRBD1 (6 bases). Germline V gene lookup returns CDR1 MNHEY and CDR2 SMNVEV (reference sequence). V gave up 1 base and J gave up 3 bases, with 12 bases separating them. This CDR3 is 15 amino acids long. The CDR3 DNA reads TGTGCCAGCAGTTTATTCGACAGGACTGACACTGAAGCTTTCTTT. Translated, it gives CASSLFDRTDTEAFF.

On this clone: Different DNA sequences within this sample yield the same CDR3. The rearrangement uses TRBV5-1 and TRBJ2-7; unclear D gene. Germline CDR1 and CDR2: SGHRS and YFSETQ. This CDR3 region has 13 residues. The ends were cut back, 0 bases at V and 0 bases at J, with 4 bases in the middle. The CDR3 DNA sequence: TGCGCCAGCAGCTTGGCTAGCTCCTACGAGCAGTACTTC. Residues: CASSLASSYEQYF.

This chain links TRBV7-2 with TRBJ2-7; weak D call: TRBD2 (5 bases). Trimming took 6 bases from V and 4 from J, leaving 22 bases between them. The germline gives CDR1 SGHTA, CDR2 FQGNSA. The CDR3 consists of 16 residues. Written as DNA, the CDR3 is TGTGCCAGCAGTCGCCCGGACTTTAGACCACTATACGAGCAGTACTTC. Its translation is CASSRPDFRPLYEQYF.

The chain joins TRBV19 to TRBJ2-7, with 8 bases lining up with TRBD2. V gave up 3 bases and J gave up 6 bases; unmatched junction bases: 7. This CDR3 region has 14 residues. Germline V gene lookup returns CDR1 LNHDA and CDR2 SQIVND (reference sequence). CDR3 in amino acids: CASSISAGVGEQYF. CDR3 sequence (DNA): TGTGCCAGTAGTATCTCAGCGGGAGTAGGCGAGCAGTACTTC.

The chain couples TRBV30 to TRBJ2-7; TRBD2 matches at 7 bases. With V trimmed by 1 base and J by 5 bases, 14 bases remained unmatched. This CDR3 has 16 amino acids. From germline, CDR1 is GTSNPN and CDR2 SVGIG (reference sequence). This CDR3 is CAWSAGLEGNSDEQYF. CDR3 DNA: TGTGCCTGGAGTGCAGGACTAGAGGGGAACTCGGACGAGCAGTACTTC.

This clone was picked up many times. CDR3 DNA: TGTGCCAGCAGACTTAATCTACCCCCGTACGAGCAGTACTTC. The encoded protein is CASRLNLPPYEQYF. The chain carries TRBV7-2 and TRBJ2-7; the D is unclear. CDR1 is SGHTA, CDR2 FQGNSA, per germline. The V gene lost 6 bases and the J gene lost 4 bases, with 16 bases spanning the gap. This CDR3 contains 14 residues.

The chain joins TRBV5-1 to TRBJ2-7; 8 bases are a match to TRBD1. Trimming took 4 bases from V and 5 from J; bases not matched to a gene: 5. The CDR3 spans 13 residues. Germline lookup yields CDR1 SGHRS and CDR2 YFSETQ. Here the CDR3 DNA reads TGCGCCAGCAGCACCGGACAGGGCCACGAGCAGTACTTC. This translates into CASSTGQGHEQYF.

V gene TRBV10-3 combines with J gene TRBJ2-5; maybe TRBD2 (6 bases). V was clipped by 5 bases and J by 7 bases, with 11 bases between them. Germline V gene data show CDR1 as ENHRY and CDR2 as SYGVKD. The CDR3 has 12 residues. The CDR3 spells CAISSLRGTQYF. The DNA of the CDR3 is TGTGCCATCAGTTCCTTGCGGGGGACCCAGTACTTC.

The genes are TRBV5-1 and TRBJ1-5, with D unclear. Germline CDR1 reads SGHRS; CDR2 reads YFSETQ. This CDR3 has 16 residues. V lost 0 bases and J 0 bases, leaving 10 bases between the germline ends. This CDR3 reads CASSLGSGYSNQPQHF. The CDR3 bases are TGCGCCAGCAGCTTGGGTTCAGGATATAGCAATCAGCCCCAGCATTTT.

The chain employs TRBV7-9 and TRBJ2-2; 7 nucleotides match TRBD1. J was trimmed by 7 bases and V by 5 bases; bases with no gene match: 4. CDR1 SEHNR and CDR2 FQNEAQ come from the germline V gene (reference sequence). This CDR3 has 13 amino acids. This CDR3 reads CASSTDRVGELFF. The CDR3 DNA reads as TGTGCCAGCAGCACCGACAGGGTCGGGGAGCTGTTTTTT.

The genes are TRBV15 and TRBJ2-2; 8 bases are shared with TRBD2. The germline CDR1 and CDR2 sequences are LNHNV and YYDKDF (reference sequence). V shed 8 bases and J 1 base; nucleotides not matched to a gene: 9. CDR3 length: 16 amino acids. The CDR3 sequence is CATVRAGVVNTGELFF. The CDR3 region has the DNA TGTGCCACCGTCAGAGCGGGAGTTGTGAACACCGGGGAGCTGTTTTTT.

The CDR3 bases are TGTGCCAGCAGTTCCCAGGACGAGCAGTACTTC. Protein sequence: CASSSQDEQYF. V usage is TRBV28 and J usage is TRBJ2-7; D gene unclear. V dropped 4 bases and J dropped 5 bases, with 6 bases sitting between them. The CDR3 runs to 11 residues. The V gene's germline CDR1 is MDHEN and CDR2 SYDVKM.